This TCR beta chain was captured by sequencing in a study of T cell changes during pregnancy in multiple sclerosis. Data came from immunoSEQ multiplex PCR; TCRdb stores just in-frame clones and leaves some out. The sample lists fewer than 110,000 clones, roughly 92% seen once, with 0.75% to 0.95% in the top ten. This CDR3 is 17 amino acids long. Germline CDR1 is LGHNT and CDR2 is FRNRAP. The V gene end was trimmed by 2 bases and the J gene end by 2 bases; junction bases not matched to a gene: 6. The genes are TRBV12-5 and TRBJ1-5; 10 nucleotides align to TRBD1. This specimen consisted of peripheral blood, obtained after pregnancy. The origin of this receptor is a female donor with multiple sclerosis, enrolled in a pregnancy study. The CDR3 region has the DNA TGTGCTAGTGGTTTGCCAACCGGGACAGGGGGCAATCAGCCCCAGCATTTT. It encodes CASGLPTGTGGNQPQHF.